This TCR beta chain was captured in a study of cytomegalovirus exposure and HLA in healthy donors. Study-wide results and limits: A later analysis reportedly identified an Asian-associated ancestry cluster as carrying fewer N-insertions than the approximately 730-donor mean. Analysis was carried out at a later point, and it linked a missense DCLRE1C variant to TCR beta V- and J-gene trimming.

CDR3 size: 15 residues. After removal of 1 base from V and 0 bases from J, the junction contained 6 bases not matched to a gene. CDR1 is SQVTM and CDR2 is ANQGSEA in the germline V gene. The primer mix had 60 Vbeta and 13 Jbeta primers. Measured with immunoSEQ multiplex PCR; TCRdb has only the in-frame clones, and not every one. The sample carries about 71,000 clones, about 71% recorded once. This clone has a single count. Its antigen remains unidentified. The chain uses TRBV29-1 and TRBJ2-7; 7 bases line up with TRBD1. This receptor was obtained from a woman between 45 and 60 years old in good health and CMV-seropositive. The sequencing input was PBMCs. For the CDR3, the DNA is TGCAGCGTTGAAGTTTCGACAGGGAGCTCCTACGAGCAGTACTTC. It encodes CSVEVSTGSSYEQYF.